The clone carrying this T cell receptor beta chain showed up just once. The data derive from a study of blood T cell repertoires in COVID-19. As for the study in general: Samples representing acute and convalescent COVID-19 were sourced from the United States, Italy and Spain. Sources were T cells, B-cell-depleted T cells, or PBMCs; the material itself was cDNA or gDNA.

Germline-derived CDR1 and CDR2 are MDHEN and SYDVKM. J lost 14 bases, V lost 5 bases, and 7 bases had no gene match. The CDR3 sequence is 12 residues long. In the original analysis: Nucleated cell counts were estimated from reference gene primer amplification. The assay was immunoSEQ multiplex PCR, and TCRdb's table has in-frame clones only and misses some. Clone size and V and J calls were adopted from that table, with D and trimming inferred from the DNA. The repertoire holds about 190,000 clones, with around four fifths as singletons. Sample: peripheral blood. The sequence was obtained from a middle-aged man with active or convalescent COVID-19. This chain links TRBV28 with TRBJ2-1; 9 bases are a match to TRBD2. The CDR3 sequence is CASSPSKREEFF. CDR3 DNA sequence: TGTGCCAGCAGTCCGTCCAAGCGGGAGGAGTTCTTC.